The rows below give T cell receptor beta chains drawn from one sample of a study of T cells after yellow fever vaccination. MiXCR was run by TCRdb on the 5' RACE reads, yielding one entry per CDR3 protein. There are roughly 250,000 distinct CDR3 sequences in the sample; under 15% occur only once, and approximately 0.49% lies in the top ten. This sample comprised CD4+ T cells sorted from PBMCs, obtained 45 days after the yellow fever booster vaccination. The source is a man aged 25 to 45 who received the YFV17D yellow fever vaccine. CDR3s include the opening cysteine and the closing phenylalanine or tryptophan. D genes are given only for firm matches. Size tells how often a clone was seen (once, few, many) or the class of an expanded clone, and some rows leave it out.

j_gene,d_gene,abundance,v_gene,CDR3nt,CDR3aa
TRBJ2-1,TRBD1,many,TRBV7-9,TGTGCCAGCAGCTTGACAGGGGGCTCCTACAATGAGCAGTTCTTC,CASSLTGGSYNEQFF
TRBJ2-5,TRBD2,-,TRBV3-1,TGTGCCAGCAGCCGAAATGGGGGGCGGACTAGCGGCCTCCCACGGACCCAGTACTTC,CASSRNGGRTSGLPRTQYF
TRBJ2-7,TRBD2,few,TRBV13,TGTGCCAGCAGCTTGGGGAGCGGGAGAGTCACCTACGAGCAGTACTTC,CASSLGSGRVTYEQYF
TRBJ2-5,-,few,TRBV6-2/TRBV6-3,TGTGCCAGCAGCCTCCACCCTCCGGACATTACACGGGAGGAGACCCAGTACTTC,CASSLHPPDITREETQYF
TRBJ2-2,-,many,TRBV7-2,TGTGCCAGCAGCCAGCGCTCCGGGGAGCTGTTTTTT,CASSQRSGELFF
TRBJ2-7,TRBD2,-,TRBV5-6,TGTGCCAGCAGCTCGGGACTAGCGATGGGCGAGCAGTACTTC,CASSSGLAMGEQYF
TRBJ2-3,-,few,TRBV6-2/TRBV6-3,TGTGCCAGCACGCGGCCCCATTTGGATACGCAGTATTTT,CASTRPHLDTQYF
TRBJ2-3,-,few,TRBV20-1,TGCAGTGCTAGCCCTATAGATACGCAGTATTTT,CSASPIDTQYF
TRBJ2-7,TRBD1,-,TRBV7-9,TGTGCCAGCAGCCCCGGACAGGGGGAAAGCTACGAGCAGTACTTC,CASSPGQGESYEQYF
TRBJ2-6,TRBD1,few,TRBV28,TGTGCCAGCAGTTGGGGGACAGTCCTTTCCTCTGGGGCCAACGTCCTGACTTTC,CASSWGTVLSSGANVLTF
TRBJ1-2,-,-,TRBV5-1,TGCGCCAGCAGCCCTAACCTCGACAGACGAAATGGCTACACCTTC,CASSPNLDRRNGYTF
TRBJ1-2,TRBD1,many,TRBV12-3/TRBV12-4,TGTGCCAGCTCCGGGACAGGGTTTGGCTACACCTTC,CASSGTGFGYTF
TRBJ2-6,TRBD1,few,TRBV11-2,TGTGCCAGCAGCTTCGGGACAGGGAGCCTCTCTGGGGCCAACGTCCTGACTTTC,CASSFGTGSLSGANVLTF
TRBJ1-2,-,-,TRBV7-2,TGTGCCAGCAGCCCCTTGACGGTCGGAGGCTACACCTTC,CASSPLTVGGYTF
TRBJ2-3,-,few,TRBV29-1,TGCAGCGTAGCCCAAAGCACAGATACGCAGTATTTT,CSVAQSTDTQYF
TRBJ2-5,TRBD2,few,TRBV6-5,TGTGCCAGCAGTAATCGAGCGGGAGGGCGCGAGACCCAGTACTTC,CASSNRAGGRETQYF
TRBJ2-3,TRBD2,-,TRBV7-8,TGTGCCAGCAGCTCCAGACTAGCGGGAGGCTCAGATACGCAGTATTTT,CASSSRLAGGSDTQYF
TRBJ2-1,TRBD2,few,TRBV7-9,TGTGCCAGCAGAGCGGGACTAGGGAATGAGCAGTTCTTC,CASRAGLGNEQFF
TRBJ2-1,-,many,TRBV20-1,TGCAGTGCTAGAGATGGGACCACTAGCAAGCATGAGCAGTTCTTC,CSARDGTTSKHEQFF
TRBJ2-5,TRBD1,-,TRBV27,TGTGCCAGCAGTTTAAGGTTCGGACAGGGCGCTGAGACCCAGTACTTC,CASSLRFGQGAETQYF
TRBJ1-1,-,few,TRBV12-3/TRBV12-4,TGTGCCAGCAGAACACAGGGACGGTACGCTGAAGCTTTCTTT,CASRTQGRYAEAFF
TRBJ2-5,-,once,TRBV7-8,TGTGCCAGCAGCTGGAGGGGGCTGGGAGAGACCCAGTACTTC,CASSWRGLGETQYF
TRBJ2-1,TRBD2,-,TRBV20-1,TGCAGTGCTAAATCGTTAGCGGGAGGGCAGGTTGAGCAGTTCTTC,CSAKSLAGGQVEQFF
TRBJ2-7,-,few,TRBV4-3,TGCGCCAGCAGCCAAGGAACTCCGGCGCTCCGCGAGCAGTACTTC,CASSQGTPALREQYF
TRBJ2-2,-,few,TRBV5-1,TGCGCCAGCAGCTTGGTGGCGTTTAGCGGTTCGAACACCGGGGAGCTGTTTTTT,CASSLVAFSGSNTGELFF
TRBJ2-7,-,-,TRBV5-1,TGCGCCAGCAGGCGACCGAGCTCCTACGAGCAGTACTTC,CASRRPSSYEQYF
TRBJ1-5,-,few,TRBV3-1,TGTGCCAGCAGCCCCGGGGGGTTTGCCAATCAGCCCCAGCATTTT,CASSPGGFANQPQHF
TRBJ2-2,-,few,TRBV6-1,TGTGCCAGCAGGCTCTACAGGGAGAACACCGGGGAGCTGTTTTTT,CASRLYRENTGELFF
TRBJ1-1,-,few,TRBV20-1,TGCAGTGCGGCCCCGGGGTACACTGAAGCTTTCTTT,CSAAPGYTEAFF
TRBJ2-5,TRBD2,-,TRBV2,TGTGCCAGCAGCACGAGCCACCGACTAGCGGGGGGAGTCCCAGAGACCCAGTACTTC,CASSTSHRLAGGVPETQYF
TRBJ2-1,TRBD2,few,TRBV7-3,TGTGCCAGCAGCGACCAAGCGGGAGTCATGGGTGAGCAGTTCTTC,CASSDQAGVMGEQFF
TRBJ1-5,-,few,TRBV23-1,TGCGCCAGCGGCCGACAGAATCAGCCCCAGCATTTT,CASGRQNQPQHF
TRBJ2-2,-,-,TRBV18,TGTGCCAGCTCACCTGGGACGGCCGGGGAGCTGTTTTTT,CASSPGTAGELFF
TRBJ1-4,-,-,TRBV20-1,TGCAGTGGGTCCCCGGGGCGGGCTAATGAAAAACTGTTTTTT,CSGSPGRANEKLFF
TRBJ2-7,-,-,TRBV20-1,TGCAGTGTCCAGGTCGGGGGCCGCGAGCAGTACTTC,CSVQVGGREQYF
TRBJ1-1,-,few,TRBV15,TGTGCCACCAGCAGAGATATGGGGACAGCTTTCTTT,CATSRDMGTAFF
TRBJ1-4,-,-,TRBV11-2,TGTGCCAGCAGCTCCTCGGCAACTAATGAAAAACTGTTTTTT,CASSSSATNEKLFF
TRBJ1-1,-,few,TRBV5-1,TGCGCCAGCAGCTTGGATAAGGGGCGGAACACTGAAGCTTTCTTT,CASSLDKGRNTEAFF
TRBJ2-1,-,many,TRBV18,TGTGCCAGCTCAACCTCCACCAGGGGGGGCAATGAGCAGTTCTTC,CASSTSTRGGNEQFF
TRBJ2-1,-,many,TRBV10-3,TGTGCCATCAGTGAGTCGACGGCGGAAAGCTCCTACAATGAGCAGTTCTTC,CAISESTAESSYNEQFF
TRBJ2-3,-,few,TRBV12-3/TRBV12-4,TGTGCCAGCAGTACCGGGACTCTAGACACAGATACGCAGTATTTT,CASSTGTLDTDTQYF
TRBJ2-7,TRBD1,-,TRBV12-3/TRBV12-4,TGTGCCAGCAGTTTTCGAGGGACAGGGGCCCGCTACGAGCAGTACTTC,CASSFRGTGARYEQYF
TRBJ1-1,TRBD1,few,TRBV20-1,TGCAGTGCTAGAGTCCCAGGGGGAATGAACACTGAAGCTTTCTTT,CSARVPGGMNTEAFF
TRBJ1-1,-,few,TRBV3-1,TGTGCCAGCAGCCAAGTAGTAGGATCGCAGGGGATCCAGAACACTGAAGCTTTCTTT,CASSQVVGSQGIQNTEAFF
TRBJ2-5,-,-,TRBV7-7,TGTGCTAGCAGCTTAGGGTCAGGGACCAACGGGGAGACCCAGTACTTC,CASSLGSGTNGETQYF
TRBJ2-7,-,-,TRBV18,TGTGCCAGCTCACCTCTACAGGAACCCTACGAGCAGTACTTC,CASSPLQEPYEQYF